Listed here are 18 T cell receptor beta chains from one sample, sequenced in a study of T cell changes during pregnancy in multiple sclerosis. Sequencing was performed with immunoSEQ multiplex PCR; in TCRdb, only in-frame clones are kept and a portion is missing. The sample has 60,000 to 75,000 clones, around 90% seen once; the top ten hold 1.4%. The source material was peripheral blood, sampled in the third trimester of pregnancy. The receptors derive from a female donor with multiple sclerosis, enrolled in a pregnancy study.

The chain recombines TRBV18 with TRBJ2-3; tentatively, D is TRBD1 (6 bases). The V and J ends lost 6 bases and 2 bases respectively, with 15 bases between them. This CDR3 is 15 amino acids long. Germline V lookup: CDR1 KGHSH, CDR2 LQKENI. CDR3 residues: CASSISGHYTDTQYF. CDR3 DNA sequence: TGTGCCAGCTCGATTTCGGGACACTACACAGATACGCAGTATTTT.

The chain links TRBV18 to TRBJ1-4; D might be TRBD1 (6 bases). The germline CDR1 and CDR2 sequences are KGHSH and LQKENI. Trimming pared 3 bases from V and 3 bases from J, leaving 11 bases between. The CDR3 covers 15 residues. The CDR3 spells CASSPRGQSNEKLFF. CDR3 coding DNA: TGTGCCAGCTCACCCAGGGGACAATCTAATGAAAAACTGTTTTTT.

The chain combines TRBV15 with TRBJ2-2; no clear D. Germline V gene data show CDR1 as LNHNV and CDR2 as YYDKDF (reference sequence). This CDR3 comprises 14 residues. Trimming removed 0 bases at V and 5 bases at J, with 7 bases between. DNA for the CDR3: TGTGCCACCAGCAGAGAGACGGAGACCGGGGAGCTGTTTTTT. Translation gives CATSRETETGELFF.

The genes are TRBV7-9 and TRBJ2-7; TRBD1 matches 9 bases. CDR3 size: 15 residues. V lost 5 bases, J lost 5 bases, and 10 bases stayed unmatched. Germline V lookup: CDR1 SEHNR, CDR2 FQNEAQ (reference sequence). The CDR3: CASSRYLGQGDEQYF. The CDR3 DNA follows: TGTGCCAGCAGCAGATACCTGGGACAGGGAGACGAGCAGTACTTC.

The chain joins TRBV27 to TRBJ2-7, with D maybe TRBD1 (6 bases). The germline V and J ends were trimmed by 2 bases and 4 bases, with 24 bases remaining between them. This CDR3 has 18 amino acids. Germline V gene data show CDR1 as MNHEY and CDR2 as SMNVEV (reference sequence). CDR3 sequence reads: CASSLRKTRSKGVYEQYF. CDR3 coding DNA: TGTGCCAGCAGTTTAAGGAAGACGCGTTCAAAGGGGGTTTACGAGCAGTACTTC.

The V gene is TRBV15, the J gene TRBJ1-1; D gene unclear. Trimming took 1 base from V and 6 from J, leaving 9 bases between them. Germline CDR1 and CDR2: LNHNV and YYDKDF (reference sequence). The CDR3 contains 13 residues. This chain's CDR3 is CATSRGAFPEAFF. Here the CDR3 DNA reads TGTGCCACCAGCAGAGGGGCGTTTCCTGAAGCTTTCTTT.

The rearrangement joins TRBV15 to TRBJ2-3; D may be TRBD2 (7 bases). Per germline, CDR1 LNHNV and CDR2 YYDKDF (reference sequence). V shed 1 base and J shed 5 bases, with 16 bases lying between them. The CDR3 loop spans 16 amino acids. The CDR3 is CATSRGPGGAGDTQYF. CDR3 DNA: TGTGCCACCAGCAGAGGGCCTGGGGGGGCCGGAGATACGCAGTATTTT.

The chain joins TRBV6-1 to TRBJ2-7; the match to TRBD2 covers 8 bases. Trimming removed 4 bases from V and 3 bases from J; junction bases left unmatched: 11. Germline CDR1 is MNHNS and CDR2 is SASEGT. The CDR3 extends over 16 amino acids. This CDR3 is CASSGLQGLGVYEQYF. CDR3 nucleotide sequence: TGTGCCAGCAGTGGGCTGCAGGGACTAGGCGTCTACGAGCAGTACTTC.

CDR3 residues: CAWSPRDRGYEQYF. The CDR3 region has the DNA TGTGCCTGGAGTCCTCGGGACAGGGGTTACGAGCAGTACTTC. The V and J genes are TRBV30 and TRBJ2-7; 10 nucleotides line up with TRBD1. Germline CDR1 is GTSNPN and CDR2 is SVGIG (reference sequence). J was trimmed by 4 bases and V by 2 bases; bases with no gene match: 5. There are 14 residues in the CDR3.

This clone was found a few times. The DNA of the CDR3 is TGTGCCAGCAGCTTGGCCCGGACAGGGAGTGCTGAAGCTTTCTTT. It encodes CASSLARTGSAEAFF. The chain couples TRBV5-4 to TRBJ1-1, with TRBD1 matching over 8 bases. Germline V gene sequence: CDR1 SGHNT, CDR2 YYREEE (reference sequence). V lost 0 bases, J lost 6 bases, and 7 bases stayed unmatched. There are 15 residues in the CDR3.

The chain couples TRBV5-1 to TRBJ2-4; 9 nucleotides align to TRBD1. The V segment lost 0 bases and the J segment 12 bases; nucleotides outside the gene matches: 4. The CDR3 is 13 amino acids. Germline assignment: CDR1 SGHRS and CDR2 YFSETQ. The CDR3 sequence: CASSLGDREYQYF. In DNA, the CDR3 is TGCGCCAGCAGCTTGGGGGACAGGGAATATCAGTACTTC.

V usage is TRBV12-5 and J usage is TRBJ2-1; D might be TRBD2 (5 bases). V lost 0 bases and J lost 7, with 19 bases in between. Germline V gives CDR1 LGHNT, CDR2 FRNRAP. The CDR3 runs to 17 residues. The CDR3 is CASGLVPDGVATNEQFF. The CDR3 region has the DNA TGTGCTAGTGGTTTGGTACCCGACGGGGTCGCTACGAATGAGCAGTTCTTC.

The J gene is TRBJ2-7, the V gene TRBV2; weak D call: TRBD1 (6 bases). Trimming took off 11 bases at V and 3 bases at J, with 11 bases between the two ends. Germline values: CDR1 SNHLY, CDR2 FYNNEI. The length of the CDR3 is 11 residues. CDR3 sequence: CAFTQGYEQYF. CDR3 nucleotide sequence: TGTGCCTTTACACAGGGCTACGAGCAGTACTTC.

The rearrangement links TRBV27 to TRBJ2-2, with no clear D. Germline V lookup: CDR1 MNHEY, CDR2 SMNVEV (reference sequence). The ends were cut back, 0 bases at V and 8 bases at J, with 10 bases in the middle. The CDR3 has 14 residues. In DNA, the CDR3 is TGTGCCAGCAGTTTATCCCCTTTCTCTGGGGAGCTGTTTTTT. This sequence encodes CASSLSPFSGELFF.

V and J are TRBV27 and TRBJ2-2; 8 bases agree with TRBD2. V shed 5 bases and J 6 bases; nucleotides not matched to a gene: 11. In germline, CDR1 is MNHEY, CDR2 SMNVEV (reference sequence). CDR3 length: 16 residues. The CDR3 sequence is CASSPRFSGGAGELFF. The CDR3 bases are TGTGCCAGCAGTCCGCGGTTTTCGGGAGGGGCCGGGGAGCTGTTTTTT.

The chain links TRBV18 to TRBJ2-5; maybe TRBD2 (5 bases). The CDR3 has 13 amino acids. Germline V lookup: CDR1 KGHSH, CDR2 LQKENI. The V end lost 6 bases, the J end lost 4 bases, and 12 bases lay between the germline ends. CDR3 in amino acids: CASSEVWGETQYF. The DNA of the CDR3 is TGTGCCAGCTCGGAGGTTTGGGGAGAGACCCAGTACTTC. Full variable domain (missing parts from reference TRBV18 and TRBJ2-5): NAGVMQNPRHLVRRRGQEARLRCSPMKGHSHVYWYRQLPEEGLKFMVYLQKENIIDESGMPKERFSAEFPKEGPSILRIQQVVRGDSAAYFCASSEVWGETQYFGPGTRLLVL.

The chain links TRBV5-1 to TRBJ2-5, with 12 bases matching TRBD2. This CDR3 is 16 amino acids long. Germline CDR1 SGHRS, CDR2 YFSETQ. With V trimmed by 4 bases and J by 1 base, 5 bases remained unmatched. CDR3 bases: TGCGCCAGCAGCCCCGGGACTAGCGGGTTCCAAGAGACCCAGTACTTC. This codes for CASSPGTSGFQETQYF.

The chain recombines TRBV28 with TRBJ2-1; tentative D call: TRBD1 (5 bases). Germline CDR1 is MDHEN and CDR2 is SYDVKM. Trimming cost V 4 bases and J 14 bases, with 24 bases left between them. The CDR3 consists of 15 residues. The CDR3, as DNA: TGTGCCAGCAGTTCGACAGCTATTCCGGCCCCTGGGGAGTTCTTC. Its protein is CASSSTAIPAPGEFF.